This T cell receptor (beta chain) was recorded in a study of cytomegalovirus exposure and HLA in healthy donors (dated by TCRdb to 2016 to 2017). About the full investigation: In an earlier analysis of 587 of the donors, 250 to 350 Gb of sequence data and about 110 million unique TCR beta sequences from about 190 million T cells were reported. Roughly 300 gigabases of sequencing data and 75 million to 85 million unique TCR sequences made up an early release that covered fewer than 650 HLA-typed donors. Among the approximately 420 genotyped donors, roughly 80% belonged to the genetic ancestry cluster associated with self-reported Caucasian donors. The aim of the study was to test whether cataloging public T cell receptors could identify signatures of past pathogen exposure. The study profiled the T cell repertoires of 500 to 800 subjects by immunosequencing and related them to cytomegalovirus serostatus. In addition to the first cohort of 666 subjects, a separate validation cohort of approximately 110 different subjects was used. To predict cytomegalovirus infection status, the study brought together high-throughput TCR immunosequencing, statistical association of individual TCRs with disease status, and machine learning. In a later analysis, previously published TCR beta repertoires from 600 to 850 donors were re-analyzed and high-resolution HLA genotyping was added so that TCR occurrence patterns could be studied. In the later analysis, no new phenotypic data were used to find candidate immune exposures; instead, reliance was placed on TCR beta sequences and their occurrence across donors. An earlier analysis of some 500 of the donors used high-throughput TCR beta sequencing to judge whether each TCR beta V gene segment behaved as functional or pseudogenic. Donor age, sex, ethnicity and CMV serostatus were collected together with the repertoire data. A later genetic analysis used genome-wide SNP genotypes for about three fifths of the roughly 700 donors, treating that subset as a discovery cohort. All discovery cohort repertoires had been generated using a single sequencing platform. HLA typing included class I and class II loci at four-digit resolution. The number of donors typed differed by locus, with about 629-640 for A, B, C, DRB1 and DQB1, around 560 for DQA1, about 610 for DPA1, and roughly 450 for DPB1. Four to six DR-DQ haplotypes were handled as single units for association and clustering, since linkage in the cohort was strong. Among approximately 370 genotyped donors of the cohort, an average of around 250,000 unique TCR beta nucleotide sequences was sequenced per donor, of which 15% to 20% were non-productive.

The research as a whole found: In a later analysis, some 17,000 TCR beta sequences were associated with specific HLA alleles at a false discovery rate of 0.05. HLA typing was unavailable for some donors at each locus, so association tests used only the typed subset. Most CMV-associated TCR beta chains appeared to be HLA-restricted in a later analysis, and the HLA associations seemed to be driven largely by CMV exposure. Correlated functional status among segregating V segments might be attributable to linkage disequilibrium, but an unknown experimental factor could not be ruled out. In a later analysis, HLA-associated TCR beta chains were found to be more clonally expanded and to have lower generation probabilities than equally common non-associated chains. A total of fewer than 200 TCR beta chains were listed by the study as associated with cytomegalovirus. Because counts were too low, roughly 16 rarely observed V segments, including chromosome 9 orphons, were left out of the earlier analysis of some 640 of the donors. For the cohort, immune exposure information was limited to CMV serostatus. A further reported finding was that TCR beta sequences accurately predicted the HLA-A and HLA-B alleles for most subjects in the first cohort. The classifier was reported to diagnose cytomegalovirus status with high specificity and sensitivity in both the original and validation cohorts. In vitro tests confirmed that a few of the cytomegalovirus-associated TCR beta chains recognize cytomegalovirus antigens. A later genetic analysis associated a missense DCLRE1C variant with V-gene and J-gene trimming of TCR beta chains, and an independent cohort replicated the association. Roughly uniform sequencing depth across donors was assumed in presence/absence analyses, although this assumption may not hold. In a later analysis, the rate of TCR association differed among HLA loci, with DRB1 alleles having the most associated TCRs and HLA-C alleles having the fewest. It was suggested by the authors that the approach could potentially be generalized to other disease states and immunological phenotypes. Most TCR sequences were observed very rarely across donors, whereas some public TCRs were present in many individuals. Assigning TCR associations to individual alleles was difficult when HLA alleles, especially DR and DQ, strongly co-occurred. This cohort had only TCR beta chains sequenced, and the lack of alpha or paired-chain data limited which features could be detected. Compared with the roughly 670-donor mean, donors in an Asian-associated ancestry cluster had fewer N-insertions in productive TCRs, according to a later genetic analysis. In an earlier analysis of about 600 of the donors, most TCR beta V segments appeared in productive rearrangements about 87% or about 30% of the time, broadly matching IMGT annotations. A later analysis reported that several top co-occurrence clusters appeared linked to parvovirus B19, influenza, CMV and Epstein-Barr virus. A cluster of highly shared sequence variants was judged likely to represent a technical artifact of the sequencing pipeline.

Receptor libraries were prepared by the immunoSEQ multiplex PCR assay. For the multiplex PCR, a mixture combining 60 forward primers for TCR Vbeta segments and 13 reverse primers for TCR Jbeta segments was used. The CDR3 region of rearranged TCR beta genes was amplified from genomic DNA by a multiplex PCR assay. Amplified TCR beta libraries were sequenced as 87-base-pair reads on the Illumina HiSeq System. Processing in the source paper ran as follows. A later analysis counted 65 million to 90 million unique TCR beta chains across the 640 or so repertoires, and some 11 million of these chains were shared by at least two donors. Raw reads were error-corrected and collapsed into unique sequences by a nearest-neighbor algorithm in which closely related sequences were merged to remove PCR and sequencing errors. Alignment of CDR3 sequences to IMGT reference sequences was used to assign V, D and J gene segments. For a sequence to be retained, a match of at least six nucleotides to both a V gene segment and a J gene segment was required. A rearrangement counted as productive if the CDR3 had no stop codons and remained in frame with V and J, and every other rearrangement counted as non-productive. CDR3 was defined by IMGT convention, running from the second conserved V-encoded cysteine to the conserved J-encoded phenylalanine. The earlier analysis of a few hundred of the donors excluded sequences that lacked an unambiguous match to a single V gene segment. An earlier analysis of almost 600 of the donors classified V segments as functional when productive rearrangements were above 56.7% and as segregating when the standard deviation between donors was above 5%. A statistical classification framework was built for diagnosing cytomegalovirus status from the catalog of TCR beta chain sequences. In a later analysis, TCR nucleotide sequences were compared against IMGT/GENE-DB human TR gene sequences so that V and J genes could be assigned. In a later analysis, CDR3 sequences and most-parsimonious VDJ recombination scenarios were assigned using the TCRdist pipeline. In a later analysis, each TCR beta chain was defined by its CDR3 amino acid sequence together with its V-gene family, and reads lacking a unique V-gene family were excluded. As a way to deal with suspected cross-contamination and a sequencing artifact, a later analysis dropped roughly 620 nucleotide sequences that were highly shared and had low generation probability. For each public chain, a later analysis derived a clonal expansion index from normalized ranks of inferred template counts within each repertoire. A later analysis computed generation probabilities with a VDJ recombination model fitted to out-of-frame rearrangements, and checked the results against IGoR. Hypergeometric tests were used in a later analysis to score TCR-TCR, TCR-HLA and TCR-CMV co-occurrence, with a repertoire-size bias correction applied to the TCR pairs. A later analysis estimated false discovery rates by permuting HLA or CMV assignments 20 times. In a later analysis, co-occurring TCRs were grouped with DBSCAN, and TCRdist sequence similarity was added when clustering was performed within HLA-allele-positive subsets. Repertoires with fewer than 30,000 or more than 120,000 public chains, plus five repertoires with anomalous nucleotide sharing, were excluded from co-occurrence clustering. TCRdb re-hosts the immuneACCESS table, in-frame sequences only. Its copies lack some clones; in the studies checked, an unresolved V gene accounts for under half of them, and the cause for the rest is not known. V and J calls and clone size are given by that table; D and trimming were obtained from the DNA. The sample table records tens of thousands of clones; more than 65% of these occur just once. The ten top clones hold about 12% of the sample.

In total, 500 to 700 healthy bone marrow donors made up the cohort. Cohort members were all nominally healthy when sampled, although unrecorded immune exposures were likely present. The donor tested CMV seropositive and was one of the 289 seropositive cohort members. A peripheral blood sample was collected from each donor, and TCR beta sequencing was performed on peripheral blood mononuclear cells. The Qiagen DNeasy Blood Extraction Kit was used to extract genomic DNA from the blood cell samples. For this clone: No antigen is known for it. Qualities for individual bases were not recorded, and no much larger clone is one base off.

Sequencing was carried out using PBMCs. This receptor was taken from a male donor in good health and CMV-seropositive.

The CDR3 region has the sequence CASSYTGELFF. The DNA sequence reads TGTGCCAGCAGCTACACCGGGGAGCTGTTTTTT. Here the chain combines TRBV25-1 and TRBJ2-2; no D segment can be confidently identified. For CDR1 and CDR2, the germline V gene lists MGHDK and SYGVNS. The CDR3 runs 11 amino acids, cysteine and phenylalanine included. Only the CDR3 portion is preserved as DNA: 33 bases, with reading frame beginning at the first base. V is shortened by 6 bases, J by 3 bases, and the region joining them spans 2 bases.